These T cell receptor beta chains were read from a single sample in a study of cytomegalovirus exposure and HLA in healthy donors. Clones were sequenced by immunoSEQ multiplex PCR, and TCRdb holds only the in-frame ones, with some missing. The sample lists fewer than 250,000 clones; around 67% were seen once. Sequencing was performed on PBMCs. These receptors were collected from a woman younger than 45 in good health and CMV-seropositive. The CDR3 runs from the conserved cysteine through the conserved F or W.

TRBV6-9	TRBJ2-3	CASSYLISGRSTDTQYF
TRBV7-9	TRBJ2-2	CASSLVQNTGELFF
TRBV7-9	TRBJ2-2	CASSLTQNTGELFF
TRBV6-5	TRBJ1-2	CASSYGTGGNYTF
TRBV29-1	TRBJ2-2	CSVAIDTNTGELFF
TRBV6-1	TRBJ1-2	CASSPRSGGYGYTF
TRBV7-7	TRBJ2-2	CASSHSTGELFF
TRBV25-1	TRBJ1-1	CASSVNRAGMNTEAFF
TRBV14	TRBJ2-1	CASSGLVLNEQFF
TRBV28	TRBJ2-3	CASSLSSAGQRRDTQYF
TRBV6-5	TRBJ2-7	CASRAGGPYEQYF
TRBV12-5	TRBJ1-1	CASGLVLGTVLAEAFF
TRBV5-1	TRBJ2-2	CASSLARVGNTGELFF
TRBV4-2	TRBJ2-7	CASSQGGATYEQYF
TRBV28	TRBJ1-2	CASSRGQFPNYGYTF
TRBV6-5	TRBJ1-1	CASSYWAGGRGAEAFF
TRBV19	TRBJ2-2	CASTPSGTGELFF
TRBV5-1	TRBJ2-2	CASSRTREHTGELFF
TRBV6-5	TRBJ2-7	CASSPTGTGNYEQYF
TRBV16	TRBJ2-7	CASSPVASGVANEQYF
TRBV7-9	TRBJ1-1	CASSTTGALNTEAFF
TRBV6-4	TRBJ1-4	CASSYRAGRNEKLFF
TRBV5-1	TRBJ2-3	CASSLGSGRALETDTQYF
TRBV19	TRBJ2-2	CASSRWTVANTGELFF
TRBV11-2	TRBJ2-3	CASRARTGEPVDTQYF
TRBV28	TRBJ2-7	CASRPGLAGHEQYF
TRBV7-7	TRBJ2-1	CASSFGLASYNEQFF
TRBV28	TRBJ1-2	CASAGTTNYGYTF
TRBV6-5	TRBJ1-2	CASSYTYRGQDYGYTF
TRBV14	TRBJ2-7	CASSWDSTYEQYF
TRBV28	TRBJ1-1	CASSFSVWEYAEAFF
TRBV25-1	TRBJ2-1	CASSGDSTPYNEQFF
TRBV6-1	TRBJ2-1	CASSEDTSGSDEQFF
TRBV9	TRBJ1-6	CASSPWDSSYNSPLHF
TRBV13	TRBJ2-3	CASSGGADTQYF
TRBV6-5	TRBJ1-4	CASRLTGATNEKLFF
TRBV10-1	TRBJ2-7	CASGTSGRAEQYF
TRBV7-9	TRBJ2-7	CASSLRGAEQYF
TRBV2	TRBJ1-1	CASSENGGRAFF
TRBV11-2	TRBJ2-2	CASSPSEGNGELFF
TRBV18	TRBJ2-1	CASSQNIRVSYNEQFF
TRBV13	TRBJ1-1	CAGRGGTEAFF
TRBV19	TRBJ1-5	CASSANRGGGQPQHF
TRBV28	TRBJ1-3	CASSLSYSGNTIYF
TRBV19	TRBJ2-3	CASSIPSGGGGDTQYF
TRBV4-1	TRBJ2-1	CASSQGPAGVSYNEQFF
TRBV5-1	TRBJ2-1	CASRTGGVLNEQFF
TRBV2	TRBJ2-7	CAGGQGYEQYF
TRBV20-1	TRBJ1-2	CSARGGGYTF
TRBV6-1	TRBJ2-7	CASSDRLSYEQYF
TRBV7-9	TRBJ1-2	CASSFEGGIGGYTF
TRBV2	TRBJ2-1	CASSLAGGGGEQFF
TRBV6-1	TRBJ1-1	CASVGLPDHTEAFF
TRBV5-1	TRBJ2-7	CASSPDSHYYEQYF
TRBV27	TRBJ2-7	CASGFSVYEQYF
TRBV6-1	TRBJ2-7	CASSITGFYEQYF
TRBV6-6	TRBJ2-7	CASSPTGMGLVYEQYF
TRBV29-1	TRBJ2-5	CSVARTGSQETQYF